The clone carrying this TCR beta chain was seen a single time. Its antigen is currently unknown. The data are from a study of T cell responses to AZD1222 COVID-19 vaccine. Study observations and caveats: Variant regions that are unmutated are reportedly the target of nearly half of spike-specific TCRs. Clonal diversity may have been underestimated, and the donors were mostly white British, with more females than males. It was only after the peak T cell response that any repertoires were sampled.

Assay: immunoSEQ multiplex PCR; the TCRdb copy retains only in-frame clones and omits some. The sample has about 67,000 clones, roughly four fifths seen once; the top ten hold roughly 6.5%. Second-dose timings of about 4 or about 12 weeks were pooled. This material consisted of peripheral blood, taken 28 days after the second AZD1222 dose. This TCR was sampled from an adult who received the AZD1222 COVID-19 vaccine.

CDR3 sequence: CASGRPPDTQYF. The CDR3 DNA is TGTGCCAGCGGAAGACCCCCAGATACGCAGTATTTT. The chain uses TRBV7-2 and TRBJ2-3; D remains ambiguous. The CDR3 has 12 amino acids. The germline V gene encodes CDR1 SGHTA and CDR2 FQGNSA. The V and J ends lost 8 bases and 4 bases respectively, with 10 bases between them. Looking up the rest from reference TRBV7-2 and TRBJ2-3 gives the full variable domain: GAGVSQSPSNKVTEKGKDVELRCDPISGHTALYWYRQSLGQGLEFLIYFQGNSAPDKSGLPSDRFSAERTGGSVSTLTIQRTQQEDSAVYLCASGRPPDTQYFGPGTRLTVL.